These 32 T cell receptor beta chains share one sample of origin, sequenced in a study of blood T cell repertoires in COVID-19. Generated by immunoSEQ multiplex PCR, the TCRdb table keeps only in-frame clones and is missing some. The sample has 300,000 or so clones; around 90% are singletons. The sequencing input was peripheral blood. The source of these receptors is a woman aged 25-40 years with COVID-19, enrolled during active disease.

V and J are TRBV5-4 and TRBJ2-2; D possibly corresponds to TRBD1 (5 bases). The CDR3 contains 17 residues. V was trimmed by 0 bases and J by 8 bases, leaving 20 bases between them. Per the germline V gene, CDR1 is SGHNT and CDR2 is YYREEE (reference sequence). This chain's CDR3 is CASSLGSTGPELGELFF. The CDR3 nucleotides read TGTGCCAGCAGCTTGGGGTCTACAGGACCCGAGTTGGGGGAGCTGTTTTTT.

This clone was recorded once. The CDR3: CASSSGTSYYEQYF. The CDR3 nucleotides read TGCGCCAGCAGCTCCGGGACTAGTTACTACGAGCAGTACTTC. This rearrangement joins TRBV5-1 to TRBJ2-7; the match to TRBD2 covers 8 bases. V lost 3 bases, J lost 3 bases, and 5 bases stayed unmatched. This CDR3 is built from 14 residues. The germline V gene has CDR1 SGHRS and CDR2 YFSETQ.

The CDR3 sequence: CASSPQLAGVGYEQYF. In DNA, the CDR3 is TGTGCCAGCAGCCCCCAACTAGCGGGAGTGGGATACGAGCAGTACTTC. The chain joins TRBV7-2 to TRBJ2-7, with TRBD2 matching 11 bases. This CDR3 region has 16 residues. CDR1 is SGHTA and CDR2 is FQGNSA in the germline V gene. The V segment lost 5 bases and the J segment 4 bases; nucleotides outside the gene matches: 10.

The V call is TRBV28, the J call TRBJ1-1; 11 nucleotides match TRBD1. V lost 7 bases and J lost 2; bases outside the gene matches: 6. The germline gives CDR1 MDHEN, CDR2 SYDVKM. CDR3 length: 15 amino acids. The CDR3 region has the DNA TGTGCCAGCACCCGCGGGACAGGGGGAAACACTGAAGCTTTCTTT. This sequence encodes CASTRGTGGNTEAFF.

The V and J genes are TRBV18 and TRBJ1-2; possibly TRBD1 for D (5 bases). With 2 bases removed from V and 3 bases from J, the gap between germline ends came to 13 bases. CDR1 is KGHSH and CDR2 is LQKENI in the germline V gene. The CDR3 spans 15 residues. The CDR3, as DNA: TGTGCCAGCTCACCAACGTCAGGGCCCCACTATGGCTACACCTTC. Protein: CASSPTSGPHYGYTF.

V is TRBV10-2 and J is TRBJ2-7; a weak D match, TRBD1 (6 bases). Per the germline V gene, CDR1 is WSHSY and CDR2 is SAAADI. The ends were cut back, 7 bases at V and 3 bases at J, with 16 bases in the middle. The CDR3 loop spans 14 amino acids. This chain's CDR3 is CASKDSPGDYEQYF. The CDR3 DNA reads TGCGCCAGCAAGGACAGCCCAGGGGACTACGAGCAGTACTTC.

The chain combines TRBV27 with TRBJ1-5; TRBD1 matches 7 bases. V shed 5 bases and J 5 bases; nucleotides not matched to a gene: 9. The CDR3 has 15 amino acids. In germline, CDR1 is MNHEY, CDR2 SMNVEV (reference sequence). The CDR3 DNA sequence: TGTGCCAGCAGTGTACAGGGGAGAGAGGATCAGCCCCAGCATTTT. Its translation is CASSVQGREDQPQHF.

V gene TRBV2 combines with J gene TRBJ1-1; TRBD1 is a possible D gene (6 bases). V lost 3 bases and J 11 bases, leaving 22 bases between the germline ends. The V gene's germline CDR1 is SNHLY and CDR2 FYNNEI. The CDR3 is 15 residues long. The CDR3 region is CASSERTVGDLRAFF. As DNA, the CDR3 is TGTGCCAGCAGTGAGCGGACAGTAGGGGACCTTCGGGCTTTCTTT.

The rearrangement links TRBV14 to TRBJ1-2; maybe TRBD1 (5 bases). The CDR3 length is 15 residues. The V gene's germline CDR1 is SGHDN and CDR2 FVKESK. The V end was cut by 4 bases, the J end by 8 bases, with 20 bases between. CDR3 residues: CASSLNQGAFGGYTF. For the CDR3, the DNA is TGTGCCAGCAGCCTCAACCAAGGGGCCTTCGGAGGCTACACCTTC.

The genes are TRBV11-2 and TRBJ1-2; tentative D call: TRBD1 (6 bases). The CDR3 consists of 13 residues. Germline values: CDR1 SGHAT, CDR2 FQNNGV. Trimming removed 0 bases at V and 6 bases at J, with 8 bases between. The CDR3 nucleotides are TGTGCCAGCAGCTTAGAGGGGGCGAATGGCTACACCTTC. This sequence encodes CASSLEGANGYTF.

The chain links TRBV19 to TRBJ2-1; D may be TRBD2 (5 bases). The length of the CDR3 is 13 residues. Trimming removed 7 bases at V and 3 bases at J, with 10 bases between. Germline V gene data show CDR1 as LNHDA and CDR2 as SQIVND (reference sequence). CDR3 residues: CASTPGSYNEQFF. In DNA, the CDR3 is TGTGCCAGTACCCCGGGGAGCTACAATGAGCAGTTCTTC.

V usage is TRBV7-6 and J usage is TRBJ1-1; D remains ambiguous. The CDR3 covers 13 residues. V was pared by 4 bases and J by 1 base, with 7 bases between. The germline V gene has CDR1 SGHVS and CDR2 FNYEAQ. The CDR3 region has the DNA TGTGCCAGCAGCTCACAGAGGAACACTGAAGCTTTCTTT. Translation gives CASSSQRNTEAFF.

The chain links TRBV4-1 to TRBJ2-1; perhaps TRBD1 as D (6 bases). CDR3 length: 17 residues. Per germline, CDR1 MGHRA and CDR2 YSYEKL. V gave up 4 bases and J gave up 7 bases, with 23 bases separating them. In DNA, the CDR3 is TGCGCCAGCAGCCCAATTCCGTTGAGTCAGGGGACGAATGAGCAGTTCTTC. As protein: CASSPIPLSQGTNEQFF.

There are a few counts of this clone. The chain joins TRBV11-3 to TRBJ1-5, with 7 bases lining up with TRBD1. The CDR3 runs 19 residues. Germline CDR1 and CDR2: SGHNT and YENEEA. J gave up 0 bases and V 8 bases, and 19 bases lay outside the gene matches. CDR3: CASAWDPGQHHYSNQPQHF. The CDR3 DNA reads as TGTGCCAGCGCCTGGGACCCGGGACAGCACCATTATAGCAATCAGCCCCAGCATTTT.

This sequence joins TRBV7-2 and TRBJ2-7; the match to TRBD2 covers 11 bases. After removal of 0 bases from V and 2 bases from J, the junction contained 9 bases not matched to a gene. This CDR3 is 18 amino acids long. Looked up from germline, CDR1 is SGHTA and CDR2 is FQGNSA. For the CDR3, the DNA is TGTGCCAGCAGCTTAGCGGCTAGCGGGAGGACCTTAGCCTACGAGCAGTACTTC. It yields the protein CASSLAASGRTLAYEQYF.

V gene TRBV3-1 (or the pseudogene TRBV3-2) combines with J gene TRBJ2-3; 7 bases align to TRBD1. The CDR3 is 15 residues long. Germline V gives CDR1 LGHDT, CDR2 YNNKEL (reference sequence). Germline trimming cut 1 base from V and 2 bases from J; bases unmatched to any gene: 3. The CDR3: CASSQGGQSTDTQYF. The CDR3 region has the DNA TGTGCCAGCAGCCAAGGGGGACAGTCCACAGATACGCAGTATTTT.

V gene TRBV28 combines with J gene TRBJ2-7, with 7 bases fitting TRBD2. The CDR3 covers 15 residues. CDR1 is MDHEN and CDR2 is SYDVKM in the germline V gene. Losses at the gene ends were 1 base for V and 3 bases for J; bases not matched to a gene: 6. The CDR3 spells CASSLSDGRRYEQYF. The CDR3 nucleotides are TGTGCCAGCAGTTTATCGGACGGGAGGCGCTACGAGCAGTACTTC.

This chain joins TRBV5-4 and TRBJ2-7, with TRBD2 matching over 9 bases. From germline, CDR1 is SGHNT and CDR2 YYREEE (reference sequence). Germline trimming cut 4 bases from V and 1 base from J; bases unmatched to any gene: 12. This CDR3 spans 17 amino acids. The DNA of the CDR3 is TGTGCCAGCAGCCTACCCTCTCTAGCGGGACCTTCCTACGAGCAGTACTTC. This gives the protein CASSLPSLAGPSYEQYF.

The chain links TRBV19 to TRBJ2-7, with D possibly TRBD1 on 6 matching bases. The CDR3 is 12 residues long. CDR1 and CDR2 from the germline V gene are LNHDA and SQIVND (reference sequence). The V end was cut by 4 bases, the J end by 3 bases, with 7 bases between. The CDR3 protein is CASSTDSYEQYF. The CDR3 region has the DNA TGTGCCAGTAGTACGGACAGCTACGAGCAGTACTTC.

The chain recombines TRBV28 with TRBJ1-5, with D unclear. V lost 3 bases and J lost 5, with 14 bases in between. Per germline, CDR1 MDHEN and CDR2 SYDVKM. There are 15 residues in the CDR3. The CDR3 loop reads CASSLQNSQDQPQHF. CDR3 in DNA: TGTGCCAGCAGTTTGCAAAACAGCCAGGATCAGCCCCAGCATTTT. Full variable domain (rest looked up from reference TRBV28 and TRBJ1-5): DVKVTQSSRYLVKRTGEKVFLECVQDMDHENMFWYRQDPGLGLRLIYFSYDVKMKEKGDIPEGYSVSREKKERFSLILESASTNQTSMYLCASSLQNSQDQPQHFGDGTRLSIL.

The V and J genes are TRBV6-5 and TRBJ2-5; 8 positions match TRBD2. The V gene end was trimmed by 0 bases and the J gene end by 4 bases; junction bases not matched to a gene: 4. Germline loops: CDR1 MNHEY, CDR2 SVGAGI. This CDR3 region has 15 residues. The CDR3 coding sequence is TGTGCCAGCAGTTACTCGACGCTAGCGGGAGAGACCCAGTACTTC. It is translated as CASSYSTLAGETQYF.

The rearrangement links TRBV2 to TRBJ2-7; 9 nucleotides align to TRBD1. The CDR3 covers 14 residues. After removal of 6 bases from V and 4 bases from J, the junction contained 7 bases not matched to a gene. Germline V gene data show CDR1 as SNHLY and CDR2 as FYNNEI. This CDR3 is CASSGTGGGYEQYF. In nucleotides, the CDR3 is TGTGCCAGCAGCGGAACAGGGGGCGGATACGAGCAGTACTTC.

The V gene is TRBV11-2, the J gene TRBJ1-4, with TRBD1 identical over 10 bases. The CDR3 spans 16 residues. Germline CDR1 and CDR2: SGHAT and FQNNGV. V dropped 2 bases and J dropped 4; count of bases not matched to a gene: 4. The CDR3 sequence is CASSLQGQGFNEKLFF. For the CDR3, the DNA is TGTGCCAGCAGCTTACAGGGACAGGGGTTTAATGAAAAACTGTTTTTT.

The V gene is TRBV5-1, the J gene TRBJ2-7, with no clear D. The CDR3 length is 14 residues. Germline lookup yields CDR1 SGHRS and CDR2 YFSETQ. Trimming left V 6 bases short and J 0 bases short, with 13 bases between. The chain's CDR3 is CASTLSITSYEQYF. In nucleotides, the CDR3 is TGCGCCAGCACCCTATCTATCACCTCCTACGAGCAGTACTTC.

The CDR3 DNA is TGTGCCAGTAGTATAGCCGCTAGCATATCCTACAATGAGCAGTTCTTC. Translation: CASSIAASISYNEQFF. The chain joins TRBV19 to TRBJ2-1; D may be TRBD2 (5 bases). Germline CDR1 LNHDA, CDR2 SQIVND (reference sequence). The CDR3 has 16 residues. Trimming removed 1 base at V and 1 base at J, with 11 bases between.

This clone has just one count. This chain joins TRBV6-9 and TRBJ2-7, with D unresolved. CDR3 length: 15 residues. The ends were cut back, 4 bases at V and 1 base at J, with 14 bases in the middle. Germline lookup yields CDR1 MNHGY and CDR2 SVAAGI. Here the CDR3 reads CASSFPSVGSYEQYF. The CDR3 DNA reads TGTGCCAGCAGTTTTCCCTCTGTCGGGTCCTACGAGCAGTACTTC.

The chain joins TRBV5-6 to TRBJ1-2; 7 bases are shared with TRBD1. The CDR3 totals 15 residues. Looked up from germline, CDR1 is SGHDT and CDR2 is YYEEEE. The junction had 7 bases not matched to a gene; V was cut back by 4 bases and J by 1 base. Here the CDR3 DNA reads TGTGCCAGCAGCGGGAACCGGGACAGTAACTATGGCTACACCTTC. Translation: CASSGNRDSNYGYTF. Based on the CDR3 plus reference TRBV5-6 and TRBJ1-2, the full variable domain is DAGVTQSPTHLIKTRGQQVTLRCSPKSGHDTVSWYQQALGQGPQFIFQYYEEEERQRGNFPDRFSGHQFPNYSSELNVNALLLGDSALYLCASSGNRDSNYGYTFGSGTRLTVV.

The rearrangement joins TRBV14 to TRBJ2-1, with D tentatively TRBD1 (5 bases). There are 20 residues in the CDR3. The V gene's germline CDR1 is SGHDN and CDR2 FVKESK. The germline V and J ends were trimmed by 4 bases and 7 bases, with 32 bases remaining between them. The DNA of the CDR3 is TGTGCCAGCAGCCGAGACCCCAGGGTTGGGGTCCAATTTGGGCCTAATGAGCAGTTCTTC. It codes for CASSRDPRVGVQFGPNEQFF.

V gene TRBV5-1 combines with J gene TRBJ1-4, with D possibly matching TRBD1 (5 bases). Trimming stripped 2 bases from V and 2 bases from J, with 7 bases between. The V gene's germline CDR1 is SGHRS and CDR2 YFSETQ. The CDR3 contains 14 residues. For the CDR3, the DNA is TGCGCCAGCAGCTTCCAGGGCACTAATGAAAAACTGTTTTTT. It codes for CASSFQGTNEKLFF.

The chain is built from TRBV5-1 and TRBJ1-5; tentative D call: TRBD1 (6 bases). CDR1 is SGHRS and CDR2 is YFSETQ in the germline V gene. Trimming removed 4 bases at V and 10 bases at J, with 18 bases between. The length of the CDR3 is 14 residues. In DNA, the CDR3 is TGCGCCAGCAGCCTGGACAGTGGTGCGAGCCCCCAGCATTTT. It translates to CASSLDSGASPQHF.

The chain joins TRBV7-2 to TRBJ2-1; 11 nucleotides align to TRBD2. The CDR3 spans 15 residues. The V and J ends lost 7 bases and 5 bases, in that order; junction bases with no gene match: 7. Germline loops: CDR1 SGHTA, CDR2 FQGNSA. The CDR3 protein is CASTYSGRANNEQFF. CDR3 DNA: TGTGCCAGCACCTATAGCGGGAGGGCCAACAATGAGCAGTTCTTC.

CDR3 region: CASSFRGLDTIYF. CDR3 bases: TGTGCCAGCAGCTTTCGAGGGTTGGACACCATATATTTT. The chain uses TRBV7-9 and TRBJ1-3; unclear D gene. The CDR3 consists of 13 residues. Trimming stripped 3 bases from V and 8 bases from J, with 11 bases between. Germline V gene sequence: CDR1 SEHNR, CDR2 FQNEAQ (reference sequence). Full variable domain (remainder filled in from reference TRBV7-9 and TRBJ1-3): DTGVSQNPRHKITKRGQNVTFRCDPISEHNRLYWYRQTLGQGPEFLTYFQNEAQLEKSRLLSDRFSAERPKGSFSTLEIQRTEQGDSAMYLCASSFRGLDTIYFGEGSWLTVV.